Following are 5 T cell receptor beta chains from one sample sequenced in a study of cytomegalovirus exposure and HLA in healthy donors. Primers for the PCR totalled 60 Vbeta and 13 Jbeta. Produced via immunoSEQ multiplex PCR; TCRdb's table is partial and in-frame only. The data show some 150,000 clones, around 80% seen once. Material for sequencing was PBMCs. Receptors originate from a woman aged 50 to 60 in good health and CMV-seropositive.

The V call is TRBV6-6, the J call TRBJ2-2; the D is unclear. The CDR3 covers 12 residues. From germline, CDR1 is MNHNY and CDR2 SVGAGI (reference sequence). V was cut by 5 bases and J by 7 bases, with 8 bases left in between. In DNA, the CDR3 is TGTGCCAGCAGTGAGGTTAACGGGGAGCTGTTTTTT. Its protein product is CASSEVNGELFF.

The chain links TRBV6-1 to TRBJ2-5; D remains ambiguous. This CDR3 has 12 residues. V lost 5 bases and J lost 0, with 4 bases in between. Germline assignment: CDR1 MNHNS and CDR2 SASEGT. CDR3 nucleotides: TGTGCCAGCAGTATATACCAAGAGACCCAGTACTTC. It encodes CASSIYQETQYF.

This clone was recorded at least ten times. CDR3 sequence reads: CASSLTLGPNNEQYF. CDR3 nucleotides: TGTGCCAGCAGCTTGACGTTGGGGCCTAATAACGAGCAGTACTTC. The rearrangement joins TRBV5-6 to TRBJ2-7, with a weak D call TRBD1 (5 bases). The CDR3 totals 15 residues. Between the trimmed V and J ends, which lost 1 base and 5 bases, there was a span of 16 bases. The germline V gene encodes CDR1 SGHDT and CDR2 YYEEEE.

The chain recombines TRBV11-2 with TRBJ2-7; 9 positions match TRBD2. The length of the CDR3 is 15 residues. Germline loops: CDR1 SGHAT, CDR2 FQNNGV. Trimming cost V 1 base and J 7 bases; bases outside gene matches: 8. This chain's CDR3 is CASSLVAGVVGEQYF. Here the CDR3 DNA reads TGTGCCAGCAGCTTAGTAGCGGGGGTCGTGGGGGAGCAGTACTTC.

The rearrangement uses TRBV18 and TRBJ2-5, with 7 bases aligning to TRBD2. The CDR3 is 16 amino acids. V trimming: 3 bases; J trimming: 3 bases; junction bases outside the gene matches: 10. Germline CDR1 is KGHSH and CDR2 is LQKENI. CDR3 loop: CASSPGSGITKETQYF. The CDR3, as DNA: TGTGCCAGCTCACCGGGCAGCGGGATTACCAAAGAGACCCAGTACTTC.